The T cell receptor (beta chain) described here comes from a study of cytomegalovirus exposure and HLA in healthy donors. Background on the study: Prior work identified 117 million unique TCR beta sequences in roughly 180 million T cells.

The CDR3 sequence is 18 residues long. Looked up from germline, CDR1 is PRHDT and CDR2 is FYEKMQ (reference sequence). Trimming at V came to 4 bases and at J to 6 bases, leaving 14 bases not matched to a gene. Study outcomes and limitations: In vitro work confirmed that a few CMV-associated chains recognize CMV antigens. A prior analysis recorded that most TCR beta V segments were productive about 87% or about 30% of the time.

13 Jbeta primers and 60 Vbeta primers were used for the PCR. Assay: immunoSEQ multiplex PCR; the TCRdb copy retains only in-frame clones and omits some. Altogether approximately 110,000 clones are present, 15% being singletons, with the ten largest covering under 2.5%. This clone was observed a few times. The antigen is undetermined. The clonotype originates from a woman between 18 and 29 years old in good health and CMV-seronegative. The V and J genes are TRBV13 and TRBJ2-2; 10 bases agree with TRBD2. Sequences were obtained from PBMCs. In DNA form, the CDR3 reads TGTGCCAGCAGCTGGGTGGAGCGGCTAGCGGGAGCTTCCGGGGAGCTGTTTTTT. Its protein product is CASSWVERLAGASGELFF.